The rows below give T cell receptor beta chains drawn from one sample of a study of response to subunit inactivated influenza vaccine. TCRdb analysed the RT-PCR reads with MiXCR anew, one entry per CDR3 protein. The sample records about 170,000 distinct CDR3 sequences, around 10% being singletons. Sequencing was performed on CD8+ T cells sorted from PBMCs, taken roughly 24 months after vaccination. These receptor sequences come from a man aged 50 to 69 who received an inactivated influenza vaccine. The CDR3 runs from the conserved cysteine through the conserved F or W. The D gene is left open where the match is weak. Clone size is given for some rows only: seen once, a few or many times, or a class if the clone is expanded.

many	-	TRBV5-5	TRBJ2-7	CASSPGVSYEQYF	TGTGCCAGCAGCCCAGGGGTCTCCTACGAGCAGTACTTC
many	-	TRBV5-6	TRBJ1-1	CASSFITEAFF	TGTGCCAGCAGCTTTATAACTGAAGCTTTCTTT
few	-	TRBV4-1	TRBJ1-2	CASSQEELRRETLISYGYTF	TGCGCCAGCAGCCAAGAAGAATTGCGTCGAGAGACCCTCATCAGCTATGGCTACACCTTC
-	TRBD2	TRBV28	TRBJ2-5	CASRTSGGKETQYF	TGTGCCAGCAGAACTTCGGGAGGGAAGGAGACCCAGTACTTC
-	-	TRBV20-1	TRBJ2-7	CSAISSNRDGVFYEQYF	TGCAGTGCTATTTCCTCGAACCGGGACGGAGTCTTCTACGAGCAGTACTTC
-	-	TRBV12-3/TRBV12-4	TRBJ1-5	CASSGEYGSYSNQPQHF	TGTGCCAGCAGTGGGGAATATGGGAGCTATAGCAATCAGCCCCAGCATTTT
few	-	TRBV6-5	TRBJ1-2	CASSYIVANYGYTF	TGTGCCAGCAGTTACATTGTAGCTAACTATGGCTACACCTTC
-	-	TRBV5-5	TRBJ2-7	CASSLDRDGSYEQYF	TGTGCCAGCAGCTTAGACCGGGACGGCTCCTACGAGCAGTACTTC
few	TRBD2	TRBV5-1	TRBJ2-1	CASSFSGTSYNEQFF	TGCGCCAGCAGCTTTAGCGGGACTTCCTACAATGAGCAGTTCTTC
few	TRBD1	TRBV7-8	TRBJ2-7	CASSLWTGGSYEQYF	TGTGCCAGCAGCCTCTGGACAGGGGGCTCCTACGAGCAGTACTTC
-	-	TRBV6-5	TRBJ1-4	CASSYLDRPDEKLFF	TGTGCCAGCAGTTACTTAGACCGACCGGATGAAAAACTGTTTTTT
few	-	TRBV9	TRBJ2-1	CASSVEGVTAYNEQFF	TGTGCCAGCAGCGTAGAGGGGGTGACGGCCTACAATGAGCAGTTCTTC
-	-	TRBV4-3	TRBJ1-1	CASSQSERTEAFF	TGCGCCAGCAGCCAGTCCGAACGCACTGAAGCTTTCTTT
many	-	TRBV6-5	TRBJ2-3	CASSYSGAGDRTDTQYF	TGTGCCAGCAGTTACTCGGGGGCGGGGGACCGCACAGATACGCAGTATTTT
few	-	TRBV7-2	TRBJ2-7	CASSPRASGYEQYF	TGTGCCAGCAGCCCCCGGGCAAGCGGCTACGAGCAGTACTTC
few	TRBD2	TRBV4-3	TRBJ2-1	CASSQYHRLAGGYNEQFF	TGCGCCAGCAGCCAATACCACCGACTAGCGGGAGGGTACAATGAGCAGTTCTTC
many	-	TRBV30	TRBJ2-7	CAWRAGGIYEQYF	TGTGCCTGGAGGGCCGGGGGAATCTACGAGCAGTACTTC
many	-	TRBV4-1	TRBJ2-3	CASSSQNHQGGGTDTQYF	TGCGCCAGCAGCAGCCAAAATCACCAGGGAGGGGGAACAGATACGCAGTATTTT
many	-	TRBV4-2	TRBJ1-5	CASSQAENRLNQPQHF	TGTGCCAGCAGCCAAGCGGAAAACAGACTCAATCAGCCCCAGCATTTT
many	-	TRBV5-1	TRBJ2-2	CASSPTSGSAGELFF	TGCGCCAGCAGCCCAACCTCGGGTTCCGCCGGGGAGCTGTTTTTT
few	TRBD2	TRBV12-3/TRBV12-4	TRBJ2-1	CASSPPGLGDEQFF	TGTGCCAGCAGTCCCCCGGGACTAGGCGATGAGCAGTTCTTC
-	-	TRBV27	TRBJ2-1	CASSLSLRAAYNEQFF	TGTGCCAGCAGTTTATCCCTAAGAGCGGCCTACAATGAGCAGTTCTTC
-	-	TRBV7-9	TRBJ1-2	CASSLVPETYGYTF	TGTGCCAGCAGCTTAGTCCCAGAAACCTATGGCTACACCTTC
many	-	TRBV5-5	TRBJ1-1	CASSLEGIGTEAFF	TGTGCCAGCAGCTTAGAAGGAATTGGAACTGAAGCTTTCTTT
few	-	TRBV5-1	TRBJ2-3	CASSFVVGGTSTDTQYF	TGCGCCAGCAGCTTTGTGGTCGGCGGTACTAGCACAGATACGCAGTATTTT
-	TRBD1	TRBV3-1	TRBJ1-1	CASSLRTGAGNTEAFF	TGTGCCAGCAGCCTAAGAACAGGGGCAGGGAACACTGAAGCTTTCTTT
few	TRBD1	TRBV6-2/TRBV6-3	TRBJ1-2	CASSSGTGLSFYGYTF	TGTGCCAGCAGTTCCGGGACAGGCCTTTCGTTCTATGGCTACACCTTC
many	-	TRBV28	TRBJ2-1	CASSPLGSSYNEQFF	TGTGCCAGCAGTCCACTAGGAAGCTCCTACAATGAGCAGTTCTTC
many	-	TRBV12-3/TRBV12-4	TRBJ1-1	CASSFGTEAFF	TGTGCCAGCAGTTTCGGCACTGAAGCTTTCTTT
-	TRBD1	TRBV2	TRBJ2-7	CASRDGRQGVGEQYF	TGTGCCAGCAGGGATGGACGACAGGGGGTTGGCGAGCAGTACTTC
-	TRBD1	TRBV4-2	TRBJ2-5	CASSQVFLEDRVETQYF	TGTGCCAGCAGCCAAGTTTTCCTCGAGGACAGGGTAGAGACCCAGTACTTC
few	TRBD2	TRBV20-1	TRBJ2-1	CSATQLAAYNEQFF	TGCAGTGCTACGCAACTAGCGGCCTACAATGAGCAGTTCTTC
few	-	TRBV28	TRBJ2-1	CASWSAGSSYNEQFF	TGTGCCAGTTGGTCGGCAGGCAGCTCCTACAATGAGCAGTTCTTC
-	TRBD2	TRBV4-2	TRBJ2-1	CASSYVAGGGDNEQFF	TGTGCCAGCAGCTACGTAGCGGGCGGGGGTGACAATGAGCAGTTCTTC
-	-	TRBV28	TRBJ1-5	CASSSDSQPQHF	TGTGCCAGCAGTTCAGACAGTCAGCCCCAGCATTTT
-	-	TRBV24-1	TRBJ2-5	CATSDFGQQETQYF	TGTGCCACCAGTGATTTTGGACAGCAAGAGACCCAGTACTTC
many	-	TRBV11-2	TRBJ1-3	CASSLDKGPGNTIYF	TGTGCCAGCAGCTTAGACAAGGGGCCTGGAAACACCATATATTTT
medium-sized	-	TRBV20-1	TRBJ2-1	CSAPGLRGNEQFF	TGCAGTGCGCCGGGACTTCGAGGCAATGAGCAGTTCTTC
few	-	TRBV7-9	TRBJ2-1	CASDRPYSSYNEQFF	TGTGCCAGCGACAGACCCTATAGCTCCTACAATGAGCAGTTCTTC
many	-	TRBV6-5	TRBJ2-7	CASSYQGNYEQYF	TGTGCCAGCAGTTACCAGGGGAACTACGAGCAGTACTTC
-	TRBD1	TRBV6-4	TRBJ2-1	CASSPRGQGYNEQFF	TGTGCCAGCAGTCCCCGGGGACAGGGCTACAATGAGCAGTTCTTC
few	-	TRBV20-1	TRBJ1-1	CSASAVGTRDTEAFF	TGCAGTGCTAGTGCAGTCGGGACACGAGACACTGAAGCTTTCTTT
few	TRBD1	TRBV28	TRBJ2-2	CASSPGTASNTGELFF	TGTGCCAGCAGTCCTGGGACAGCCTCGAACACCGGGGAGCTGTTTTTT
-	-	TRBV5-5	TRBJ1-2	CASSLATHVTLYGYTF	TGTGCCAGCAGCTTGGCGACCCACGTAACCCTCTATGGCTACACCTTC
-	-	TRBV7-9	TRBJ2-2	CASRSRGENTGELFF	TGTGCCAGCAGAAGCAGGGGGGAGAACACCGGGGAGCTGTTTTTT
many	TRBD2	TRBV4-3	TRBJ2-1	CASSQGTSGSWYNEQFF	TGCGCCAGCAGCCAGGGGACTAGCGGAAGTTGGTACAATGAGCAGTTCTTC
-	-	TRBV4-2	TRBJ1-1	CASSQGDGIEAFF	TGTGCCAGCAGCCAAGGGGACGGGATTGAAGCTTTCTTT
few	TRBD1	TRBV9	TRBJ1-1	CASSVQGDNTEAFF	TGTGCCAGCAGCGTACAGGGGGACAACACTGAAGCTTTCTTT
-	TRBD2	TRBV18	TRBJ2-5	CASSATSGPRQETQYF	TGTGCCAGCTCAGCCACTAGCGGCCCTCGACAAGAGACCCAGTACTTC